One and the same sample provided the 11 T cell receptor beta chains below, sequenced in a study of Graves' ophthalmopathy and Graves' hyperthyroidism. Amplified TCR beta CDR3 regions were obtained using RNA transcripts as template. The authors performed first-round RT-PCR with HTBI primers and then a second-round multiplex PCR. MiXCR, applied by TCRdb to the multiplex PCR reads, yields one record per CDR3 protein. The table lists approximately 460,000 distinct CDR3 sequences, over 13% of them singletons, with about 10% in the top ten. Specimen: blood. These TCRs come from a woman aged 25-40 years with Graves' ophthalmopathy.

The chain joins TRBV6-2 or TRBV6-3 to TRBJ1-2, with D tentatively TRBD1 (5 bases). This CDR3 contains 13 residues. Germline lookup yields CDR1 MNHEY and CDR2 SVGEGT. The V end lost 7 bases, the J end lost 4 bases, and 13 bases lay between the germline ends. CDR3 loop: CASKIGRAYGYTF. The CDR3 DNA sequence: TGTGCCAGCAAAATTGGCAGGGCCTATGGCTACACCTTC.

This clonotype was seen many times. The chain is built from TRBV5-1 and TRBJ1-1; D gene uncertain. There are 13 residues in the CDR3. The V end lost 2 bases, the J end lost 5 bases, and 10 bases lay between the germline ends. Per the germline V gene, CDR1 is SGHRS and CDR2 is YFSETQ. Written as DNA, the CDR3 is TGCGCCAGCAGCTTCTCGGTTGGGACTGAAGCTTTCTTT. It translates to CASSFSVGTEAFF.

Many counts were recorded for this clonotype. The chain links TRBV11-3 to TRBJ1-1, with a tentative D call TRBD1 (5 bases). CDR3 length equals 15 residues. V lost 3 bases to trimming and J lost 0 bases, with 11 bases between them. Germline V CDR1 and CDR2: SGHNT, YENEEA. The CDR3: CASSFGGSMNTEAFF. CDR3 bases: TGTGCCAGCAGCTTTGGGGGTTCGATGAACACTGAAGCTTTCTTT.

The chain carries TRBV6-5 and TRBJ1-2, with 8 bases identical to TRBD1. The CDR3 is made up of 16 amino acids. J was trimmed by 5 bases and V by 4 bases; bases with no gene match: 12. The germline CDR1 and CDR2 sequences are MNHEY and SVGAGI. The CDR3 is CASSLGAVGTGYGYTF. The CDR3 region has the DNA TGTGCCAGCAGTTTGGGGGCCGTCGGGACAGGATATGGCTACACCTTC.

A few counts support this clonotype. The chain is built from TRBV19 and TRBJ1-1; possibly TRBD1 for D (6 bases). The length of the CDR3 is 17 residues. Deletions cut 4 bases from V and 4 bases from J, with 22 bases between. Germline-derived CDR1 and CDR2 are LNHDA and SQIVND (reference sequence). CDR3 loop: CASSTYGGGLLFTEAFF. The CDR3 coding sequence is TGTGCCAGTAGTACCTACGGGGGGGGGCTTTTATTCACTGAAGCTTTCTTT.

In this sample, this clonotype turned up many times. This chain joins TRBV6-5 and TRBJ1-1; TRBD1 is a possible D gene (5 bases). CDR1 and CDR2 from the germline V gene are MNHEY and SVGAGI. CDR3 length equals 14 residues. Trimming shortened V by 2 bases and J by 1 base, and 8 bases separated the two germline ends. CDR3 protein: CASSYHTGNTEAFF. CDR3 DNA: TGTGCCAGCAGTTACCACACAGGGAACACTGAAGCTTTCTTT.

This chain connects TRBV12-3 or TRBV12-4 to TRBJ2-2; D is perhaps TRBD2 (6 bases). V lost 2 bases and J 5 bases, leaving 12 bases between the germline ends. The CDR3 length is 15 residues. DNA for the CDR3: TGTGCCAGCAGTTTATCCCCCCGGGGGACCGGGGAGCTGTTTTTT. This sequence encodes CASSLSPRGTGELFF.

The chain uses TRBV12-3 or TRBV12-4 and TRBJ1-6; D unresolved. Trimming removed 7 bases from V and 7 bases from J, with 14 bases in between. The CDR3 has 14 amino acids. CDR3 region: CASTVGSFNSPLHF. The CDR3 DNA is TGTGCCAGCACCGTGGGCAGCTTCAATTCACCCCTCCACTTT.

This clonotype was counted many times. The rearrangement uses TRBV5-6 and TRBJ1-4; D possibly corresponds to TRBD1 (6 bases). Trimming shortened V by 2 bases and J by 11 bases, and 10 bases separated the two germline ends. Germline V gene sequence: CDR1 SGHDT, CDR2 YYEEEE. The CDR3 runs to 12 residues. In DNA form, the CDR3 reads TGTGCCAGCAGCTTAGGGGGAGGGAAACTGTTTTTT. This gives the protein CASSLGGGKLFF.

This clonotype was counted ten times or more. The J gene is TRBJ1-1, the V gene TRBV30; TRBD1 is a possible D gene (6 bases). There are 11 residues in the CDR3. Germline V gene data show CDR1 as GTSNPN and CDR2 as SVGIG (reference sequence). V gave up 7 bases and J gave up 3 bases, with 9 bases separating them. CDR3 sequence: CASRGYTEAFF. The CDR3 DNA reads TGTGCCTCGAGGGGGTACACTGAAGCTTTCTTT.

This clonotype was recorded at least ten times. CDR3 in amino acids: CASSYSGYQPQHF. DNA of the CDR3: TGTGCCAGCAGTTACTCGGGTTATCAGCCCCAGCATTTT. The chain links TRBV6-5 to TRBJ1-5; D not resolved. V gave up 0 bases and J gave up 5 bases, with 5 bases separating them. The CDR3 has 13 residues. Germline lookup yields CDR1 MNHEY and CDR2 SVGAGI.